This TCR beta chain was retrieved from a study of regulatory T cells in long-lasting Graves disease. Sequencing libraries for TCR beta were prepared with iRepertoire HTBI primers and Arm-PCR of CDR3 regions. In TCRdb, the multiplex PCR reads were re-called with MiXCR into one record per CDR3 protein. The data show just over 600,000 distinct CDR3 sequences, roughly 15% seen once. Time point indicated: newly diagnosed GD, antithyroid drugs for less than 3 months. Scientists built the TCR library using RNA that was extracted from PBMCs. This sample was also put to use in a study of T cells in Graves' hyperthyroidism and ophthalmopathy.

The specimen comprised peripheral blood mononuclear cells (PBMCs), sampled at new diagnosis, from a patient treated with antithyroid drugs. The source of this sequence is a woman aged 25-40 years with Graves disease.

This chain's CDR3 is CASSSPTGRTDTQYF. In DNA, the CDR3 is TGTGCCAGCAGTTCCCCGACGGGAAGGACAGATACGCAGTATTTT. V gene TRBV28 combines with J gene TRBJ2-3; TRBD2 is a possible D gene (5 bases). The CDR3 extends over 15 amino acids. Germline assignment: CDR1 MDHEN and CDR2 SYDVKM. The V end lost 4 bases, the J end lost 3 bases, and 14 bases lay between the germline ends. The complete variable domain, with remaining parts taken from reference TRBV28 and TRBJ2-3, reads DVKVTQSSRYLVKRTGEKVFLECVQDMDHENMFWYRQDPGLGLRLIYFSYDVKMKEKGDIPEGYSVSREKKERFSLILESASTNQTSMYLCASSSPTGRTDTQYFGPGTRLTVL.